A selection of T cell receptor beta chains follows, all from one sample in a study of T-cell reconstitution after alpha-beta-depleted transplantation in children. TCRdb analysed the PCR reads with MiXCR anew, one entry per CDR3 protein. The sample shows 550,000 to 600,000 distinct CDR3 sequences, around 23% of them seen only once. Sequencing used PBMCs, mostly from graft donor cells, obtained 360 days after TCRalphabeta/CD19-depleted stem cell transplant. Every receptor here comes from a boy younger than two who had a stem cell transplant for acute myeloid leukemia, so the T cells may come from the graft donor. The CDR3 runs from the conserved cysteine through the conserved F or W. The D gene is left open where the match is weak. Rows may omit the clone size; those that give it use once, few, many or a size class.

CDR3nt: TGTGCCAGCAGCTTAGATTGGCACGAGCAGTACTTC; CDR3aa: CASSLDWHEQYF; j_gene: TRBJ2-7; v_gene: TRBV7-2; d_gene: .; abundance: .
CDR3nt: TGTGCCAGCAGTACATGGACTAGCGGGAACTACGAGCAGTACTTC; CDR3aa: CASSTWTSGNYEQYF; j_gene: TRBJ2-7; v_gene: TRBV28; d_gene: TRBD2; abundance: many
CDR3nt: TGCAGCGTATCGCAAGGGGCGCGCGGCTATGGCTACACCTTC; CDR3aa: CSVSQGARGYGYTF; j_gene: TRBJ1-2; v_gene: TRBV29-1; d_gene: .; abundance: many
CDR3nt: TGTGCCAGCAGTTTTTCGGTAGTGGGTAATTCACCCCTCCACTTT; CDR3aa: CASSFSVVGNSPLHF; j_gene: TRBJ1-6; v_gene: TRBV27; d_gene: .; abundance: few
CDR3nt: TGTGCCACCAGCGCTCTGACAGGGGGAAACTATGGCTACACCTTC; CDR3aa: CATSALTGGNYGYTF; j_gene: TRBJ1-2; v_gene: TRBV15; d_gene: TRBD1; abundance: .
CDR3nt: TGCGCCAGCAGCCTTCCTAGCGGGACGAACCTCAATGAGCAGTTCTTC; CDR3aa: CASSLPSGTNLNEQFF; j_gene: TRBJ2-1; v_gene: TRBV5-1; d_gene: TRBD2; abundance: few
CDR3nt: TGCGCCAGCAGCTTGACCAGGGAGAACTATGGCTACACCTTC; CDR3aa: CASSLTRENYGYTF; j_gene: TRBJ1-2; v_gene: TRBV5-1; d_gene: .; abundance: many
CDR3nt: TGTGCCAGCAGCTTACAACCGGGACAATCCGAGCAGTACTTC; CDR3aa: CASSLQPGQSEQYF; j_gene: TRBJ2-7; v_gene: TRBV7-6; d_gene: .; abundance: .
CDR3nt: TGTGCCAGTAGCGAAAGAGGGCAGCCGAACACTGAAGCTTTCTTT; CDR3aa: CASSERGQPNTEAFF; j_gene: TRBJ1-1; v_gene: TRBV19; d_gene: .; abundance: many
CDR3nt: TGCAGCGTTGAATTCGTGGAGGAGCAGTACTTC; CDR3aa: CSVEFVEEQYF; j_gene: TRBJ2-7; v_gene: TRBV29-1; d_gene: .; abundance: few
CDR3nt: TGCAGTGCTAGAGATCGCGAGCAGGGTACGCAGTATTTT; CDR3aa: CSARDREQGTQYF; j_gene: TRBJ2-3; v_gene: TRBV20-1; d_gene: .; abundance: few
CDR3nt: TGCAGTGCTAGAGATCACGGGGGGGCCGGAGAGACCCAGTACTTC; CDR3aa: CSARDHGGAGETQYF; j_gene: TRBJ2-5; v_gene: TRBV20-1; d_gene: TRBD2; abundance: many
CDR3nt: TGTGCCAGCAGTTACTCAGGGACAGATAGCAATCAGCCCCAGCATTTT; CDR3aa: CASSYSGTDSNQPQHF; j_gene: TRBJ1-5; v_gene: TRBV6-5; d_gene: TRBD1; abundance: many
CDR3nt: TGTGCCAGCAGCGTAGATATCGCCGGCAGTTCCTCTGGGGCCAACGTCCTGACTTTC; CDR3aa: CASSVDIAGSSSGANVLTF; j_gene: TRBJ2-6; v_gene: TRBV9; d_gene: .; abundance: .
CDR3nt: TGCAGCGTTGAATCGGGACAAATGAACACTGAAGCTTTCTTT; CDR3aa: CSVESGQMNTEAFF; j_gene: TRBJ1-1; v_gene: TRBV29-1; d_gene: .; abundance: .
CDR3nt: TGCAGTGCTAGGCCCGCGGGTCGCACCTACAATGAGCAGTTCTTC; CDR3aa: CSARPAGRTYNEQFF; j_gene: TRBJ2-1; v_gene: TRBV20-1; d_gene: .; abundance: many
CDR3nt: TGCAGTGCTACCGTTGGGACAGGGGTCAAGGGGTATCAGCCCCAGCATTTT; CDR3aa: CSATVGTGVKGYQPQHF; j_gene: TRBJ1-5; v_gene: TRBV20-1; d_gene: TRBD1; abundance: .
CDR3nt: TGTGCCAGCAGAACAGGGGCCGGTCAGCCCCAGCATTTT; CDR3aa: CASRTGAGQPQHF; j_gene: TRBJ1-5; v_gene: TRBV28; d_gene: TRBD1; abundance: .
CDR3nt: TGTGCCAGCAGCTTGTTGGGCGAGCAGTACTTC; CDR3aa: CASSLLGEQYF; j_gene: TRBJ2-7; v_gene: TRBV12-3/TRBV12-4; d_gene: .; abundance: many
CDR3nt: TGTGCCACCAGTGATTTTTGGGAATGGAGGGAGCAGTACTTC; CDR3aa: CATSDFWEWREQYF; j_gene: TRBJ2-7; v_gene: TRBV24-1; d_gene: .; abundance: .
CDR3nt: TGTGCCAGCAGCCCCCGGAGCCACAATGAGCAGTTCTTC; CDR3aa: CASSPRSHNEQFF; j_gene: TRBJ2-1; v_gene: TRBV3-1; d_gene: .; abundance: many
CDR3nt: TGTGCCAGCAGTCTGGGACAGGGGGCACGGGGTGAAGCTTTCTTT; CDR3aa: CASSLGQGARGEAFF; j_gene: TRBJ1-1; v_gene: TRBV6-1; d_gene: TRBD1; abundance: .
CDR3nt: TGCGCCAGCAGCCAAATCAATGGCCCTGGGGTGAAAGAGGATACGCAGTATTTT; CDR3aa: CASSQINGPGVKEDTQYF; j_gene: TRBJ2-3; v_gene: TRBV4-1; d_gene: .; abundance: few
CDR3nt: TGTGCCAGCAAATTAAGTGGTTCTGGGGCCAACGTCCTGACTTTC; CDR3aa: CASKLSGSGANVLTF; j_gene: TRBJ2-6; v_gene: TRBV25-1; d_gene: .; abundance: .
CDR3nt: TGCAGTGCTAGCGGGGCTAATCAAGAGACCCAGTACTTC; CDR3aa: CSASGANQETQYF; j_gene: TRBJ2-5; v_gene: TRBV20-1; d_gene: .; abundance: few
CDR3nt: TGTGCCAGCAGCTCCAACAGGGACCCTAGCACAGATACGCAGTATTTT; CDR3aa: CASSSNRDPSTDTQYF; j_gene: TRBJ2-3; v_gene: TRBV7-2; d_gene: .; abundance: many
CDR3nt: TGCGCCAGCAGCCGGGCGCTAGCGGAGCCGGGAGATACGCAGTATTTT; CDR3aa: CASSRALAEPGDTQYF; j_gene: TRBJ2-3; v_gene: TRBV4-3; d_gene: TRBD2; abundance: .
CDR3nt: TGTGCCAGCAGCCCAGAGCAGGGACCTAGCGGGGTCGCAGATACGCAGTATTTT; CDR3aa: CASSPEQGPSGVADTQYF; j_gene: TRBJ2-3; v_gene: TRBV11-1; d_gene: TRBD2; abundance: .
CDR3nt: TGTGCCAGCAGCTCAAGCGGGGATACGCAGTATTTT; CDR3aa: CASSSSGDTQYF; j_gene: TRBJ2-3; v_gene: TRBV12-3/TRBV12-4; d_gene: .; abundance: many